Reported below is one T cell receptor (beta chain). This receptor's antigen is unknown. The input lacks base qualities; no much larger clone sits a single base away. The data were taken from a study of blood T cell repertoires in COVID-19 (dated by TCRdb to the early 2020s). Regarding the research as a whole: Samples covering the acute and convalescent phases of COVID-19 were provided by collaborators in the United States, Italy and Spain. The prospective study material was composed of cDNA or gDNA derived from T cells, B-cell-depleted T cells, or PBMCs. Where available, HLA class I and class II types were obtained from metadata supplied by the sample provider rather than from assay-based typing. Deeply sampled blood TCRbeta repertoires from subjects exposed to, actively infected with, or recovered from COVID-19 were included in the dataset. The sample metadata nearly always contained a de-identified subject ID, COVID-19 status, age in years and sex. The samples were drawn from the first 160 participants of the ongoing ImmuneRACE study and from about 1,200 subjects provided by 6 global collaborators. The repertoires were released in a freely available public database meant as a resource for research on the immune response to SARS-CoV-2. General findings and caveats noted by the study authors: The amount of clinical and demographic metadata varied by source and participant and was provided uncurated.

CDR1 and CDR2 were assigned from the germline V gene as SNHLY and FYNNEI. Trimmed from V: 5 bases; trimmed from J: 5 bases; junction bases lacking a gene match: 2. CDR3 length: 12 amino acids, cysteine to phenylalanine. CDR3 DNA is the only sequence kept; it has 36 bases, read in frame from the first base. Whole blood was collected in K2EDTA tubes by collaborating institutions according to the institutions' own protocols. Collaborator samples were shipped for TCRbeta analysis as frozen whole blood, isolated PBMCs, or DNA extracted from either sample type. TCRbeta CDR3 regions were amplified from genomic DNA using the immunoSEQ Assay, a bias-controlled multiplex PCR. The authors' pipeline ran thus. Within the assay, amplification of reference gene primers was used to estimate how many nucleated cells each sample contained. To quantify the absolute abundance of each unique TCRbeta CDR3 rearrangement, sequence reads were collapsed and filtered. For each sample, productive Simpson clonality was calculated as the square root of Simpson's diversity index over productive rearrangements. This is the immuneACCESS table as TCRdb keeps it, with only in-frame sequences that have V and J called. A part of the clones is gone; compared with another copy, unresolved V genes explain less than half, and the rest is unexplained. The V and J calls and the clone size are those of that table, but D and trimming were determined from the DNA. The sample contains some 43,000 clones, roughly four fifths of them found a single time. In total, the top ten clones hold about 40% of the sample.

This receptor chain uses TRBV2 and TRBJ2-7; 8 central bases correspond to TRBD1. This TCR was sampled from a man aged 40-49 years with active or convalescent COVID-19. Input material: peripheral blood. The DNA sequence is TGTGCCAGCAGTAGGACAGGGAACGAGCAGTACTTC. This sequence encodes CASSRTGNEQYF.